The 32 T cell receptor beta chains below were found in one sample sequenced in a study of T cells in Graves' hyperthyroidism and ophthalmopathy. TCR beta CDR3 regions were amplified from RNA. The TCR CDR3 was amplified in a first-round RT-PCR using the HTBI primer set. TCRdb processed the multiplex PCR reads anew with MiXCR; each CDR3 protein has one entry. The sample contains around 440,000 distinct CDR3 sequences, more than 15% of which appear only once. The sequencing sample was made of blood. These receptors came from a woman between 18 and 29 years old with Graves' hyperthyroidism.

V is TRBV24-1 and J is TRBJ2-5, with TRBD1 as a possible D gene (7 bases). The V end lost 3 bases, the J end lost 2 bases, and 12 bases lay between the germline ends. From germline, CDR1 is KGHDR and CDR2 SFDVKD. This CDR3 spans 15 amino acids. DNA of the CDR3: TGTGCCACCAGTGATCCAGGGGGGAGACAAGAGACCCAGTACTTC. The encoded protein is CATSDPGGRQETQYF.

This clonotype was seen at least ten times. This chain uses TRBV12-3 or TRBV12-4 with TRBJ1-2; 12 bases line up with TRBD1. The trim removed 6 bases at V and 1 base at J, leaving 9 bases unmatched. This CDR3 has 17 residues. The CDR3 DNA reads TGTGCCAGCAGCTCACTCGGGACAGGGGGCCTTAACTATGGCTACACCTTC. Its translation: CASSSLGTGGLNYGYTF.

Worth noting for this clonotype: The junction shows a germline mismatch at one end, possibly a read error. This rearrangement joins TRBV11-2 to TRBJ2-7, with 7 bases that match TRBD1. Germline V gene data show CDR1 as SGHAT and CDR2 as FQNNGV. The CDR3 consists of 14 residues. In DNA form, the CDR3 reads TGTGCCAGCAGCTCCACAGGGGAACCTTGTGAGCGGTACTTC. Encoded protein: CASSSTGEPCERYF. The full variable domain, its missing parts supplied by reference TRBV11-2 and TRBJ2-7, is EAGVAQSPRYKIIEKRQSVAFWCNPISGHATLYWYQQILGQGPKLLIQFQNNGVVDDSQLPKDRFSAERLKGVDSTLKIQPAKLEDSAVYLCASSSTGEPCERYFGPGTRLTVT.

The chain combines TRBV6-5 with TRBJ2-3, with D hard to call. The CDR3 extends over 13 amino acids. V lost 4 bases and J lost 4, with 9 bases in between. Per germline, CDR1 MNHEY and CDR2 SVGAGI. In nucleotides, the CDR3 is TGTGCCAGCAGTTTGCTGACATCAGATACGCAGTATTTT. Amino acids: CASSLLTSDTQYF.

This clonotype came up many times. The chain carries TRBV20-1 and TRBJ1-4; D is unclear. The V gene lost 1 base and the J gene lost 7 bases, with 13 bases spanning the gap. This CDR3 has 14 amino acids. The V gene's germline CDR1 is DFQATT and CDR2 SNEGSKA (reference sequence). CDR3 region: CSARVRVAGEKLFF. The CDR3 DNA is TGCAGTGCTAGAGTGAGGGTGGCGGGTGAAAAACTGTTTTTT.

This clonotype was seen many times. The chain uses TRBV12-5 and TRBJ1-1; the match to TRBD1 covers 7 bases. Germline trimming cut 1 base from V and 0 bases from J; bases unmatched to any gene: 5. This CDR3 has 16 residues. The germline V gene has CDR1 LGHNT and CDR2 FRNRAP. The CDR3 loop reads CASGLALTGMNTEAFF. The CDR3 region has the DNA TGTGCTAGTGGTTTGGCCCTGACAGGGATGAACACTGAAGCTTTCTTT. The full variable domain, with the rest looked up from reference TRBV12-5 and TRBJ1-1, is DARVTQTPRHKVTEMGQEVTMRCQPILGHNTVFWYRQTMMQGLELLAYFRNRAPLDDSGMPKDRFSAEMPDATLATLKIQPSEPRDSAVYFCASGLALTGMNTEAFFGQGTRLTVV.

There are many counts of this clonotype. The V gene is TRBV2, the J gene TRBJ2-4; D may be TRBD1 (6 bases). The ends were cut back, 2 bases at V and 1 base at J, with 12 bases in the middle. This CDR3 contains 16 residues. Per the germline V gene, CDR1 is SNHLY and CDR2 is FYNNEI. CDR3 sequence reads: CASSEFGTRAKNIQYF. The CDR3 DNA is TGTGCCAGCAGTGAATTTGGGACAAGGGCCAAAAACATTCAGTACTTC.

This clonotype has a handful of counts. This chain joins TRBV20-1 and TRBJ1-2, with 7 nucleotides matching TRBD1. CDR3 size: 15 residues. Looked up from germline, CDR1 is DFQATT and CDR2 is SNEGSKA (reference sequence). V lost 6 bases and J lost 0; bases outside the gene matches: 10. The CDR3 DNA reads TGCAGTGCCCCTGACCGACAGGGATCTAACTATGGCTACACCTTC. Amino acid sequence: CSAPDRQGSNYGYTF.

This clonotype was found many times. V usage is TRBV2 and J usage is TRBJ2-5; a possible D gene is TRBD2 (6 bases). V lost 0 bases, J lost 5 bases, and 10 bases lay in between. CDR3 length: 14 amino acids. The V gene's germline CDR1 is SNHLY and CDR2 FYNNEI. The DNA of the CDR3 is TGTGCCAGCAGTGAAGCACCTCGGGGGGAGACCCAGTACTTC. Encoded protein: CASSEAPRGETQYF.

This clonotype was counted at least ten times. CDR3 region: CASSSPLELEQFF. The CDR3 bases are TGTGCCAGCAGCTCACCGCTCGAGTTAGAGCAGTTCTTC. The chain joins TRBV7-9 to TRBJ2-1; D uncertain. The CDR3 has 13 residues. Germline-derived CDR1 and CDR2 are SEHNR and FQNEAQ (reference sequence). Trimming took 4 bases from V and 10 from J, leaving 14 bases between them.

Comment on this clonotype: Mismatch with germline at one junction end may stem from a read error. The CDR3 protein is CASSQDSSLAKNIQYF. The CDR3 DNA reads TGTGCCAGCAGTCAAGACAGCTCCTTAGCCAAAAACATTCAGTACTTC. This sequence joins TRBV14 and TRBJ2-4; D perhaps matches TRBD1 (5 bases). This CDR3 contains 16 residues. From germline, CDR1 is SGHDN and CDR2 FVKESK.

This clonotype was picked up many times. The rearrangement links TRBV7-2 to TRBJ1-4; D remains unclear. The ends were cut back, 3 bases at V and 12 bases at J, with 20 bases in the middle. The CDR3 covers 15 residues. The V gene's germline CDR1 is SGHTA and CDR2 FQGNSA. CDR3: CASSLGVKAKVELFF. CDR3 nucleotides: TGTGCCAGCAGCTTGGGCGTCAAGGCAAAGGTGGAACTGTTTTTT.

This clonotype was seen at least ten times. The chain carries TRBV20-1 and TRBJ2-1, with 7 nucleotides matching TRBD2. The CDR3 extends over 12 amino acids. Germline V CDR1 and CDR2: DFQATT, SNEGSKA (reference sequence). CDR3 sequence: CSRERGYNEQFF. Here the CDR3 DNA reads TGCAGCAGGGAGCGGGGATACAATGAGCAGTTCTTC.

V is TRBV20-1 and J is TRBJ1-2; D possibly corresponds to TRBD1 (5 bases). V gave up 0 bases and J gave up 12 bases, with 14 bases separating them. This CDR3 is 12 amino acids long. Germline V gene sequence: CDR1 DFQATT, CDR2 SNEGSKA (reference sequence). The CDR3 sequence is CSARDGGVMDTF. The CDR3 coding sequence is TGCAGTGCTAGAGATGGAGGGGTTATGGACACCTTC.

Many counts were recorded for this clonotype. The chain joins TRBV11-2 to TRBJ2-5; 10 bases match TRBD2. The ends lost 7 bases at V and 5 bases at J; junction bases unmatched: 13. The CDR3 consists of 16 residues. Germline V gene lookup returns CDR1 SGHAT and CDR2 FQNNGV. CDR3 nucleotide sequence: TGTGCCAGCACGGAAGGGCTAGCGGGAGTTGGGGAGACCCAGTACTTC. This sequence encodes CASTEGLAGVGETQYF. Complete variable domain (other parts from reference TRBV11-2 and TRBJ2-5): EAGVAQSPRYKIIEKRQSVAFWCNPISGHATLYWYQQILGQGPKLLIQFQNNGVVDDSQLPKDRFSAERLKGVDSTLKIQPAKLEDSAVYLCASTEGLAGVGETQYFGPGTRLLVL.

The V call is TRBV11-2, the J call TRBJ2-7; D is perhaps TRBD1 or TRBD2 (5 bases each). This CDR3 spans 14 amino acids. The germline V gene encodes CDR1 SGHAT and CDR2 FQNNGV. The V and J ends lost 1 base and 2 bases respectively, with 9 bases between them. CDR3 sequence: CASSLVRGTYEQYF. CDR3 DNA: TGTGCCAGCAGCTTAGTGAGGGGAACCTACGAGCAGTACTTC.

The chain uses TRBV7-8 and TRBJ2-7; 10 bases align to TRBD2. CDR1 SGHVS and CDR2 FQNEAQ come from the germline V gene. V lost 5 bases to trimming and J lost 4 bases; unmatched junction nucleotides: 14. The CDR3 sequence is 17 residues long. The CDR3 nucleotides are TGTGCCAGCAGCCACTTCGATGCGGTAGCGGGGGGTTACGAGCAGTACTTC. Translating it yields CASSHFDAVAGGYEQYF.

The V gene is TRBV4-1, the J gene TRBJ1-1; D is undetermined. The CDR3 is 16 amino acids. Trimming pared 4 bases from V and 0 bases from J, leaving 15 bases between. Germline V lookup: CDR1 MGHRA, CDR2 YSYEKL. The CDR3 bases are TGCGCCAGCAGCCTCCTAGGGAAAGGACTGAACACTGAAGCTTTCTTT. Translation gives CASSLLGKGLNTEAFF.

The chain combines TRBV6-4 with TRBJ2-7, with TRBD2 matching over 11 bases. V gave up 6 bases and J gave up 0 bases; unmatched junction bases: 1. Germline V gene lookup returns CDR1 MRHNA and CDR2 SNTAGT. CDR3 size: 14 residues. CDR3 bases: TGTGCCAGCAGGACTAGCGGGATCTCCTACGAGCAGTACTTC. Protein: CASRTSGISYEQYF.

This clonotype showed up just a few times. V usage is TRBV29-1 and J usage is TRBJ2-7, with D uncertain. Germline CDR1 and CDR2: SQVTM and ANQGSEA. CDR3 length: 11 residues. The V end was cut by 2 bases, the J end by 6 bases, with 8 bases between. CDR3 loop: CSVELAAEQYF. In DNA, the CDR3 is TGCAGCGTTGAACTGGCTGCCGAGCAGTACTTC.

This rearrangement joins TRBV7-2 to TRBJ2-7; D is unresolved. The germline CDR1 and CDR2 sequences are SGHTA and FQGNSA. V lost 2 bases and J lost 0, with 11 bases in between. CDR3 length: 15 amino acids. CDR3 residues: CASSLQPTRSYEQYF. The DNA for the CDR3 is TGTGCCAGCAGCTTACAACCGACCCGCTCCTACGAGCAGTACTTC.

This chain joins TRBV2 and TRBJ2-2; TRBD1 might be the D (5 bases). From germline, CDR1 is SNHLY and CDR2 FYNNEI. V shed 4 bases and J shed 4 bases, with 13 bases lying between them. The CDR3 is 15 residues long. This CDR3 reads CASSGAHGATGELFF. DNA of the CDR3: TGTGCCAGCAGTGGAGCGCATGGGGCCACCGGGGAGCTGTTTTTT. Filled out from reference TRBV2 and TRBJ2-2, the complete variable domain reads EPEVTQTPSHQVTQMGQEVILRCVPISNHLYFYWYRQILGQKVEFLVSFYNNEISEKSEIFDDQFSVERPDGSNFTLKIRSTKLEDSAMYFCASSGAHGATGELFFGEGSRLTVL.

This clonotype was detected ten times or more. The chain employs TRBV11-2 and TRBJ1-4; the match to TRBD1 covers 7 bases. Trimming removed 5 bases from V and 5 bases from J; junction bases left unmatched: 8. CDR1 is SGHAT, CDR2 FQNNGV, per germline. The CDR3 is 15 residues long. CDR3 in amino acids: CASSLRQGWNEKLFF. CDR3 bases: TGTGCCAGCAGCCTCAGACAGGGATGGAATGAAAAACTGTTTTTT.

This clonotype was observed a few times. This may stem from a read error, because a much larger clone lies one nucleotide away. The J gene is TRBJ1-5, the V gene TRBV3-1; D is unresolved. The CDR3 loop spans 14 amino acids. Germline CDR1 and CDR2: LGHDT and YNNKEL (reference sequence). CDR3 in amino acids: CASSQGVSSQPQHF. The CDR3 bases are TGTGCCAGCAGCCAGGGCGTGAGCAGTCAGCCCCAGCATTTT. The whole variable domain, remainder taken from reference TRBV3-1 and TRBJ1-5, is DTAVSQTPKYLVTQMGNDKSIKCEQNLGHDTMYWYKQDSKKFLKIMFSYNNKELIINETVPNRFSPKSPDKAHLNLHINSLELGDSAVYFCASSQGVSSQPQHFGDGTRLSIL.

This clonotype was observed many times. This chain joins TRBV2 and TRBJ2-7, with TRBD2 as a possible D gene (5 bases). V dropped 9 bases and J dropped 4 bases, with 13 bases sitting between them. This CDR3 comprises 12 residues. The germline V gene encodes CDR1 SNHLY and CDR2 FYNNEI. CDR3 residues: CASASGDYEQYF. The DNA for the CDR3 is TGTGCCAGTGCCTCCGGGGATTACGAGCAGTACTTC.

This clonotype appeared a single time. The gene calls are TRBV20-1 and TRBJ1-1; D call uncertain. Between the trimmed V and J ends, which lost 4 bases and 3 bases, there was a span of 12 bases. Germline-derived CDR1 and CDR2 are DFQATT and SNEGSKA (reference sequence). The CDR3 sequence is 13 residues long. The CDR3 sequence: CSANEGWDTEAFF. The CDR3 nucleotides are TGCAGTGCTAATGAGGGTTGGGACACTGAAGCTTTCTTT.

This clonotype was counted only a few times. The chain joins TRBV29-1 to TRBJ1-1; no clear D. Trimming took 7 bases from V and 4 from J, leaving 10 bases between them. The CDR3 sequence is 11 residues long. Germline values: CDR1 SQVTM, CDR2 ANQGSEA. In DNA form, the CDR3 reads TGCAGCGACGGTTTGACCACTGAAGCTTTCTTT. Encoded protein: CSDGLTTEAFF.

This clonotype was observed a few times. V usage is TRBV6-1 and J usage is TRBJ1-5, with TRBD1 as a possible D gene (5 bases). Germline assignment: CDR1 MNHNS and CDR2 SASEGT. This CDR3 comprises 13 residues. V gave up 8 bases and J gave up 5 bases, with 13 bases separating them. The CDR3 here is CASRGGLDQPQHF. As DNA, the CDR3 is TGTGCCAGCCGGGGGGGTTTGGATCAGCCCCAGCATTTT.

This clonotype occurred many times. The chain couples TRBV3-1 to TRBJ2-4, with D unresolved. The CDR3 length is 16 residues. CDR1 LGHDT and CDR2 YNNKEL come from the germline V gene (reference sequence). Trimming pared 4 bases from V and 0 bases from J, leaving 13 bases between. The CDR3 DNA follows: TGTGCCAGCAGCCCAACCATGACCGAAGCCAAAAACATTCAGTACTTC. Encoded protein: CASSPTMTEAKNIQYF. Together with reference TRBV3-1 and TRBJ2-4, the CDR3 gives the full variable domain: DTAVSQTPKYLVTQMGNDKSIKCEQNLGHDTMYWYKQDSKKFLKIMFSYNNKELIINETVPNRFSPKSPDKAHLNLHINSLELGDSAVYFCASSPTMTEAKNIQYFGAGTRLSVL.

This clonotype was counted between two and nine times. The genes are TRBV27 and TRBJ1-6; the D gene is possibly TRBD1 (6 bases). V was trimmed by 8 bases and J by 5 bases, leaving 19 bases between them. Germline-derived CDR1 and CDR2 are MNHEY and SMNVEV (reference sequence). The CDR3 is 16 residues long. The CDR3 DNA sequence: TGTGCCAGCGCTCCACTGACCCACAGGGATAATTCACCCCTCCACTTT. This encodes CASAPLTHRDNSPLHF.

This clonotype has at least ten counts. The rearrangement uses TRBV11-3 and TRBJ2-1; tentatively, D is TRBD1 (5 bases). The CDR3 is made up of 13 amino acids. Trimming removed 4 bases from V and 4 bases from J, with 8 bases in between. Germline CDR1 reads SGHNT; CDR2 reads YENEEA. The CDR3, as DNA: TGTGCCAGCAGCTATGACAGATACAATGAGCAGTTCTTC. Translated: CASSYDRYNEQFF.

This clonotype has a handful of counts. The J gene is TRBJ2-2, the V gene TRBV7-9; 8 bases line up with TRBD1. Germline V gives CDR1 SEHNR, CDR2 FQNEAQ (reference sequence). The CDR3 covers 16 residues. The V segment lost 4 bases and the J segment 2 bases; nucleotides outside the gene matches: 6. The CDR3 DNA reads as TGTGCCAGCAGCTCTCCGACAGGGGACAACACCGGGGAGCTGTTTTTT. As protein: CASSSPTGDNTGELFF.